Sequencing of this TCR beta chain was carried out in a study of T cell repertoires in cytomegalovirus infection. On the study more broadly: Public TCR beta signatures were indicative of both CMV infection and a matching HLA type. General observations from the study: Summed frequency of public TCR beta families distinguished CMV carriers with the relevant HLA. Clonotype analysis showed dominance of the ex vivo response by HLA-C-restricted CMV-specific TCR beta clonotypes.

The CDR3 is 15 amino acids. The germline V gene has CDR1 LGHNA and CDR2 YNFKEQ. The ends were cut back, 4 bases at V and 5 bases at J, with 16 bases in the middle. This clonotype was picked up many times. Its antigen remains unknown. TCRdb re-called the reads through MiXCR, storing one row per CDR3 protein. The sample lists 250,000 or so distinct CDR3 sequences, approximately 13% occurring once. The V call is TRBV4-2, the J call TRBJ2-3, with a weak D call TRBD2 (6 bases). Sequencing was performed on PBMCs. This receptor was identified in a human donor in good health (CMV status not recorded). Some clones in this sample may be carry-over from other donors' samples. The CDR3: CASSPIGGLGDTQYF. The CDR3 DNA reads as TGTGCCAGCAGCCCCATTGGAGGGTTGGGAGATACGCAGTATTTT.